This TCR beta chain was sequenced in a study of T cells in Graves' hyperthyroidism and ophthalmopathy. The investigators amplified TCR beta CDR3 regions from RNA transcripts. HTBI primers were used for first-round RT-PCR of the TCR CDR3. Each CDR3 protein is one row after TCRdb ran MiXCR on the multiplex PCR reads. The sample yields under 350,000 distinct CDR3 sequences, 17% seen once. At least ten counts were recorded for this clonotype. The V and J ends lost 4 bases and 9 bases, in that order; junction bases with no gene match: 7. This CDR3 has 14 amino acids. Germline CDR1 SGHVS, CDR2 FQNEAQ. The sample taken for sequencing was blood. This clonotype originated in an older woman with Graves' ophthalmopathy. The chain carries TRBV7-8 and TRBJ2-1; 9 bases fit TRBD1. The CDR3: CASSSPGTGFEQFF. For the CDR3, the DNA is TGTGCCAGCAGCTCTCCCGGGACAGGGTTTGAGCAGTTCTTC. The whole variable domain, filled in from reference TRBV7-8 and TRBJ2-1, reads GAGVSQSPRYKVAKRGQDVALRCDPISGHVSLFWYQQALGQGPEFLTYFQNEAQLDKSGLPSDRFFAERPEGSVSTLKIQRTQQEDSAVYLCASSSPGTGFEQFFGPGTRLTVL.